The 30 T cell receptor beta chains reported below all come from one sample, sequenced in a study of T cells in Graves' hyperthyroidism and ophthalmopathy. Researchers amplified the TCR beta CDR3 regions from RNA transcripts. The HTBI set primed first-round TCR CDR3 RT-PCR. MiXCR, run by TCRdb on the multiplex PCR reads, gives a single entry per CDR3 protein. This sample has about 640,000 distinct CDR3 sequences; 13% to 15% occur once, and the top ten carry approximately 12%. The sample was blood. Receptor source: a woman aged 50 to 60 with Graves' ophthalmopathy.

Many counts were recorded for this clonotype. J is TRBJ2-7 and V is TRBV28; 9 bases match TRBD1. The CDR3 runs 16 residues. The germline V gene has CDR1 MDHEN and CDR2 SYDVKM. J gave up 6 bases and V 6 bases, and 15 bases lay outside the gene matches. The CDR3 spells CASRGTGRSVFTEQYF. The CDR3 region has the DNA TGTGCCAGCAGAGGGACAGGGAGGTCGGTTTTTACCGAGCAGTACTTC.

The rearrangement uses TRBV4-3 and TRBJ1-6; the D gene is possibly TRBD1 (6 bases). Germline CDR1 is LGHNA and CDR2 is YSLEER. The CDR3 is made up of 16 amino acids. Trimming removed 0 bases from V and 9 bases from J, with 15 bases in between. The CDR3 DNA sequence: TGCGCCAGCAGCCAAGATGGGGGCAGGGCGAGTTCACCCCTCCACTTT. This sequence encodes CASSQDGGRASSPLHF.

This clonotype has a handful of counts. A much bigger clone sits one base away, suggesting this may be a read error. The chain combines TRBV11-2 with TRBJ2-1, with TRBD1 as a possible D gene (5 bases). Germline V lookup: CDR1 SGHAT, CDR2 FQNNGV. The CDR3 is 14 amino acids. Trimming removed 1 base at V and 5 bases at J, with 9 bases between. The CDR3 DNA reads TGTGCCAGCAGCTTAGTCGAGACAGACAATGAGCAGTTCTTC. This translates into CASSLVETDNEQFF.

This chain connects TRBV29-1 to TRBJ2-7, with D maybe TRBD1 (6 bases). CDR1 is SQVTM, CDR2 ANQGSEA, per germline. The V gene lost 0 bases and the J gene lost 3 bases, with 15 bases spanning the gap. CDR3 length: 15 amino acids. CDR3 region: CSVEEIKTGIYEQYF. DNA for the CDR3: TGCAGCGTTGAAGAAATCAAGACAGGTATCTACGAGCAGTACTTC.

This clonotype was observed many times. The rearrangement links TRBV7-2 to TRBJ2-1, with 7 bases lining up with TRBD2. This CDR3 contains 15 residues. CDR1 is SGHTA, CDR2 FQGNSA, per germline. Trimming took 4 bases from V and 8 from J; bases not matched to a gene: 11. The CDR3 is CASSSAGTKAYEQFF. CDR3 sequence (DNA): TGTGCCAGCAGCTCCGCCGGGACTAAGGCCTATGAGCAGTTCTTC.

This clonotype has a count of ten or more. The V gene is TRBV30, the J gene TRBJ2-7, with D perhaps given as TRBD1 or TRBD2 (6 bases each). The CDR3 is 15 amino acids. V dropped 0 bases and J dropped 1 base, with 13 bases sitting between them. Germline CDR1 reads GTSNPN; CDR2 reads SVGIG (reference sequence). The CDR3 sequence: CAWSVPGARSYEQYF. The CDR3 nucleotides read TGTGCCTGGAGTGTTCCGGGGGCAAGGTCCTACGAGCAGTACTTC.

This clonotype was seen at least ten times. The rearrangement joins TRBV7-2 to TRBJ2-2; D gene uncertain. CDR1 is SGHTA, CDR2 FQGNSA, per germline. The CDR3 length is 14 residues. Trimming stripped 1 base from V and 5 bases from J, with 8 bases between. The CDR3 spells CASSLGPTTGELFF. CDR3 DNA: TGTGCCAGCAGCTTAGGGCCGACTACCGGGGAGCTGTTTTTT. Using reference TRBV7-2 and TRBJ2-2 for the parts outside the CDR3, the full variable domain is GAGVSQSPSNKVTEKGKDVELRCDPISGHTALYWYRQSLGQGLEFLIYFQGNSAPDKSGLPSDRFSAERTGGSVSTLTIQRTQQEDSAVYLCASSLGPTTGELFFGEGSRLTVL.

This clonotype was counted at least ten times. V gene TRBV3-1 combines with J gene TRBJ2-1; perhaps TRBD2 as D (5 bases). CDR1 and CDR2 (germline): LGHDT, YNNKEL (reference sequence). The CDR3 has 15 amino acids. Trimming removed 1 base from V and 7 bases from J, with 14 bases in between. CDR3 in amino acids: CASSQASYSRNEQFF. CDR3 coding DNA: TGTGCCAGCAGCCAAGCTAGCTACAGTCGGAATGAGCAGTTCTTC.

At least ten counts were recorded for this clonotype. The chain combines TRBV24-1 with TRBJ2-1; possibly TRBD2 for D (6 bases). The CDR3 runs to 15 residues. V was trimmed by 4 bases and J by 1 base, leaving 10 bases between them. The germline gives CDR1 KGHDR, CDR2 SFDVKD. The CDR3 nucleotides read TGTGCCACCAGTGAACCCGGGACTTCCTACAATGAGCAGTTCTTC. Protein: CATSEPGTSYNEQFF.

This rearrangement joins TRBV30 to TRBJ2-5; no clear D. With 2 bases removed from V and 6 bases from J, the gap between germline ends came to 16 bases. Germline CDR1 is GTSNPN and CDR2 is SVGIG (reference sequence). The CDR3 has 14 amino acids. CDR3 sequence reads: CAWSFTTSGQTQYF. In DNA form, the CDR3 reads TGTGCCTGGAGTTTTACGACCTCCGGCCAGACCCAGTACTTC.

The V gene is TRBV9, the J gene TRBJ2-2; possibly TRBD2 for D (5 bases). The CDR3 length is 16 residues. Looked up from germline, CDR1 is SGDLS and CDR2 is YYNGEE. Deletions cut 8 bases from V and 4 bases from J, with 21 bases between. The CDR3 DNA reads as TGTGCCAGTTCCGGTTTTAAGACTACCAGCACCGGGGAGCTGTTTTTT. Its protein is CASSGFKTTSTGELFF.

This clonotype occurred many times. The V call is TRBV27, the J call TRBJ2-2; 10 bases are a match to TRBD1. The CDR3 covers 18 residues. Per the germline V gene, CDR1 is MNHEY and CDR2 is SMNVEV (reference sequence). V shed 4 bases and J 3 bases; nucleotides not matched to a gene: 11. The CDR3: CASSSSGQGLFHTGELFF. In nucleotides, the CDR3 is TGTGCCAGCAGTTCCTCGGGACAGGGGTTGTTTCACACCGGGGAGCTGTTTTTT.

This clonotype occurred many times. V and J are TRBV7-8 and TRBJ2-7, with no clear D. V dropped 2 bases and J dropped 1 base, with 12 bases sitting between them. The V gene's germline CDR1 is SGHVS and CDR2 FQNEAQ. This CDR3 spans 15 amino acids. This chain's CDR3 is CASSLRWHQSYEQYF. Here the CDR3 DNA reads TGTGCCAGCAGCTTACGGTGGCATCAGTCCTACGAGCAGTACTTC.

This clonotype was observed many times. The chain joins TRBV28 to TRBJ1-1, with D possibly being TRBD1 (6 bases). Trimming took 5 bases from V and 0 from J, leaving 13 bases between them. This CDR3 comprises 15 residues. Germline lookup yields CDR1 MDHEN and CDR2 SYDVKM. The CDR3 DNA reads TGTGCCAGCAGTCCACTGGACAGATTGAACACTGAAGCTTTCTTT. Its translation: CASSPLDRLNTEAFF.

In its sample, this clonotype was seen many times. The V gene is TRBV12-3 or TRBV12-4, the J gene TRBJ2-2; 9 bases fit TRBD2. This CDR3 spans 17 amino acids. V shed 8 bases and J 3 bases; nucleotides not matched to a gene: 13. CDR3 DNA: TGTGCCAGCCATCAGTTAATGGGCGGGAGGGACACCGGGGAGCTGTTTTTT. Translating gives CASHQLMGGRDTGELFF.

The CDR3 DNA reads TGTGCCAGCAGCACAACCAGTAGCGGGAGGTTGAATACGCAGTATTTT. Protein product: CASSTTSSGRLNTQYF. The J gene is TRBJ2-3, the V gene TRBV5-6; TRBD2 agrees at 10 bases. This CDR3 region has 16 residues. Germline V CDR1 and CDR2: SGHDT, YYEEEE. With V trimmed by 4 bases and J by 7 bases, 12 bases remained unmatched.

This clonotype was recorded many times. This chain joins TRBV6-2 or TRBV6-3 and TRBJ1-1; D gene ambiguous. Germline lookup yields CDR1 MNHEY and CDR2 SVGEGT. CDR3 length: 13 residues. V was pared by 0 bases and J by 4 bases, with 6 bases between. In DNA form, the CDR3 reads TGTGCCAGCAGTTACTCGTGGAGCACTGAAGCTTTCTTT. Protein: CASSYSWSTEAFF.

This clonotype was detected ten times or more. CDR3 loop: CASTRTSGSTDTQYF. CDR3 coding DNA: TGTGCCAGCACCAGGACTAGCGGAAGCACAGATACGCAGTATTTT. The chain links TRBV6-1 to TRBJ2-3; 10 nucleotides match TRBD2. The CDR3 consists of 15 residues. Trimming at V came to 7 bases and at J to 0 bases, leaving 4 bases not matched to a gene. In germline, CDR1 is MNHNS, CDR2 SASEGT.

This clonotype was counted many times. The CDR3 reads CASSFLGQGGYEQYF. The CDR3 DNA sequence: TGTGCCAGCAGTTTTTTGGGACAGGGTGGCTACGAGCAGTACTTC. This chain links TRBV27 with TRBJ2-7, with 9 positions matching TRBD1. Looked up from germline, CDR1 is MNHEY and CDR2 is SMNVEV (reference sequence). V trimming: 3 bases; J trimming: 3 bases; junction bases outside the gene matches: 6. The CDR3 runs to 15 residues.

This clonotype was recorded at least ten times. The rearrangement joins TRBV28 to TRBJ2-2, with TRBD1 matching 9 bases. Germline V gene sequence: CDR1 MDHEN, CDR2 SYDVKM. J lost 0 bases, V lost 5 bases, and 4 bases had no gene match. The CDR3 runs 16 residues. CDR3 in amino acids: CASSIGTGPNTGELFF. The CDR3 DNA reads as TGTGCCAGCAGTATCGGGACAGGGCCGAACACCGGGGAGCTGTTTTTT.

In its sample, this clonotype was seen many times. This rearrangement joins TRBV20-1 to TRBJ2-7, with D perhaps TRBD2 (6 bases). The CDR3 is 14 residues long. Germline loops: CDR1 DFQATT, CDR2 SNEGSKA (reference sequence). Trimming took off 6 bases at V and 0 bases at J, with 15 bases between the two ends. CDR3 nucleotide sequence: TGCAGTGCGGACGTTTTCGGGAGCTCCTACGAGCAGTACTTC. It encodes CSADVFGSSYEQYF.

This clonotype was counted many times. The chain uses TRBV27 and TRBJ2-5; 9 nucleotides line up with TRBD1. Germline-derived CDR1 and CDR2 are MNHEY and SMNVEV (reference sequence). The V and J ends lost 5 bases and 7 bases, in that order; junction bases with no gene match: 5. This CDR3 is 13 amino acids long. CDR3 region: CASSLHRGLTQYF. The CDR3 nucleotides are TGTGCCAGCAGTCTACACAGGGGGCTGACCCAGTACTTC.

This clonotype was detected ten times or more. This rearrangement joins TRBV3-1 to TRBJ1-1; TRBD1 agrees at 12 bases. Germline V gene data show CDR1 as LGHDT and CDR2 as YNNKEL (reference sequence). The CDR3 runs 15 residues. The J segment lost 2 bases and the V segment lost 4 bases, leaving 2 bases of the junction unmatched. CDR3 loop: CASSPGTGGNTEAFF. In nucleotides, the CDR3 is TGTGCCAGCAGCCCAGGGACAGGGGGCAACACTGAAGCTTTCTTT.

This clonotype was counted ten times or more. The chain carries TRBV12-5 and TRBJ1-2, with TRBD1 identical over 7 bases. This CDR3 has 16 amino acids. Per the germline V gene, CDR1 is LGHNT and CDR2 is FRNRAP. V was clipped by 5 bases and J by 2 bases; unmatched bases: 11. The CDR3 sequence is CASGNPGDSRNYGYTF. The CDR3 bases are TGTGCTAGTGGTAATCCCGGGGACAGTAGAAACTATGGCTACACCTTC. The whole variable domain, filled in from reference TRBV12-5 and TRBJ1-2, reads DARVTQTPRHKVTEMGQEVTMRCQPILGHNTVFWYRQTMMQGLELLAYFRNRAPLDDSGMPKDRFSAEMPDATLATLKIQPSEPRDSAVYFCASGNPGDSRNYGYTFGSGTRLTVV.

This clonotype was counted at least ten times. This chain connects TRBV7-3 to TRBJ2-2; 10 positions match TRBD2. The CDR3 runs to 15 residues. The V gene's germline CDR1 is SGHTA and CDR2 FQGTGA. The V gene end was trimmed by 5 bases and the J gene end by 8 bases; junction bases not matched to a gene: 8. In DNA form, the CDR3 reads TGTGCCAGCAGCAAATCTAGCGGGAGTGCGGGGGAGCTGTTTTTT. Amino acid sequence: CASSKSSGSAGELFF. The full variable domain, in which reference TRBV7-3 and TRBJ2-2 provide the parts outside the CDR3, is GAGVSQTPSNKVTEKGKYVELRCDPISGHTALYWYRQSLGQGPEFLIYFQGTGAADDSGLPNDRFFAVRPEGSVSTLKIQRTERGDSAVYLCASSKSSGSAGELFFGEGSRLTVL.

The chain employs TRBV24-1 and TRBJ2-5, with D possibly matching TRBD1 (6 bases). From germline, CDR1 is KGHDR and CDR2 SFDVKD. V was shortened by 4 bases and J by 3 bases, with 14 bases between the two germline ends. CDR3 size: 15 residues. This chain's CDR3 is CATSEAGAGKETQYF. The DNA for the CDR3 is TGTGCCACCAGTGAGGCAGGGGCAGGAAAAGAGACCCAGTACTTC.

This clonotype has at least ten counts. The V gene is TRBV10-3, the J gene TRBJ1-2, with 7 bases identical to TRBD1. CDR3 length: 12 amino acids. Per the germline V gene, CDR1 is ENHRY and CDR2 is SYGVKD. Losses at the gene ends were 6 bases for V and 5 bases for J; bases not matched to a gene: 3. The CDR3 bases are TGTGCCATCAGCCCGACAGGGTATGGCTACACCTTC. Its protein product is CAISPTGYGYTF.

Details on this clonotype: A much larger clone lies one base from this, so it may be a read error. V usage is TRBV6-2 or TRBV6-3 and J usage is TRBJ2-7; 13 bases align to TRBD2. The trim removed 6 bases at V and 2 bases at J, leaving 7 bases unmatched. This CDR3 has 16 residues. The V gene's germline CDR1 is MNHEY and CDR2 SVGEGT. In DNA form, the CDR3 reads TGTGCCAGCAGGAGGGGACTAGCGGGAAGACCCTACGAGCAGTACTTC. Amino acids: CASRRGLAGRPYEQYF.

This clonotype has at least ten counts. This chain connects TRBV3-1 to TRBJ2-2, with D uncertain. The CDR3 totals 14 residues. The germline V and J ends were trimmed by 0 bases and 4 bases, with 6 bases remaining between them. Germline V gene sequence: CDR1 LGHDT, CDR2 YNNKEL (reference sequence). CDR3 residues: CASSQERSTGELFF. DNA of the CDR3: TGTGCCAGCAGCCAAGAGAGAAGCACCGGGGAGCTGTTTTTT. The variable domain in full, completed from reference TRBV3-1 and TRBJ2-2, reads DTAVSQTPKYLVTQMGNDKSIKCEQNLGHDTMYWYKQDSKKFLKIMFSYNNKELIINETVPNRFSPKSPDKAHLNLHINSLELGDSAVYFCASSQERSTGELFFGEGSRLTVL.

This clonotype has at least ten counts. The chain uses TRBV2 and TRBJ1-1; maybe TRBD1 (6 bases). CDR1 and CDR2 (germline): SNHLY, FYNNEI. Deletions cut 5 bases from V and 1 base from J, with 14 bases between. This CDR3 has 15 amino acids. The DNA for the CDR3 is TGTGCCAGCAGTCTACCGGGGGGGCAGAACACTGAAGCTTTCTTT. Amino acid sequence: CASSLPGGQNTEAFF.